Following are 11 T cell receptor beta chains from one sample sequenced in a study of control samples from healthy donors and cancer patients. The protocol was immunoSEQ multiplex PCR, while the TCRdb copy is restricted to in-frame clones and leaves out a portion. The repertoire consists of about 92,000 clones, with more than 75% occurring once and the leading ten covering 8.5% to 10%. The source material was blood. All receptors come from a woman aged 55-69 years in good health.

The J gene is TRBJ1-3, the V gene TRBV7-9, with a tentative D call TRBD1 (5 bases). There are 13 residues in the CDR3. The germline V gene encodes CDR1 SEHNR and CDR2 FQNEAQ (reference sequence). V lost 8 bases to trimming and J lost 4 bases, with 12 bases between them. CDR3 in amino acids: CASGQGTGNTIYF. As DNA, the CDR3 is TGTGCCAGCGGTCAGGGAACCGGAAACACCATATATTTT.

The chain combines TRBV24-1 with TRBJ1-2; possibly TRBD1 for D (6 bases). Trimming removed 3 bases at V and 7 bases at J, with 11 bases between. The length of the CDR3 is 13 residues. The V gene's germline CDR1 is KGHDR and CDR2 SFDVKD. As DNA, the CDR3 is TGTGCCACCAGTGATCAGGGGTCGGGTGGCTACACCTTC. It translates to CATSDQGSGGYTF.

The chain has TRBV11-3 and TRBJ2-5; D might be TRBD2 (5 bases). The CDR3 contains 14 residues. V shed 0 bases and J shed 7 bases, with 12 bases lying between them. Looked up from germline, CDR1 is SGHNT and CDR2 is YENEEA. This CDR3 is CASSLEVRVGTQYF. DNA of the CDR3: TGTGCCAGCAGCTTAGAGGTGCGGGTAGGGACCCAGTACTTC.

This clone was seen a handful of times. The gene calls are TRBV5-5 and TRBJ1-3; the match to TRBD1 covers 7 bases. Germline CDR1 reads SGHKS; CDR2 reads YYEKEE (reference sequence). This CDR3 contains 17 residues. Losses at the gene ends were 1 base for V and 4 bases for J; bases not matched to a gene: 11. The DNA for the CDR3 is TGTGCCAGCAGCTTGACCGGAACAGGGGTGGCAGGAAACACCATATATTTT. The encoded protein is CASSLTGTGVAGNTIYF.

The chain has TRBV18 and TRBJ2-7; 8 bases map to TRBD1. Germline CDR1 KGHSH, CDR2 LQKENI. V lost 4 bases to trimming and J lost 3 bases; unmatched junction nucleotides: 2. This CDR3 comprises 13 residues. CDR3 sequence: CASSQQGGYEQYF. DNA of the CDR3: TGTGCCAGCTCACAACAGGGGGGCTACGAGCAGTACTTC.

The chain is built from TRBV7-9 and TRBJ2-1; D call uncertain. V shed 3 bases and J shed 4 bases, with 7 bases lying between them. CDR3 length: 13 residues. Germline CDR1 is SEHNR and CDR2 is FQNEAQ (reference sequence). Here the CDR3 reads CASSFGPYNEQFF. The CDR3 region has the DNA TGTGCCAGCAGCTTTGGGCCTTACAATGAGCAGTTCTTC.

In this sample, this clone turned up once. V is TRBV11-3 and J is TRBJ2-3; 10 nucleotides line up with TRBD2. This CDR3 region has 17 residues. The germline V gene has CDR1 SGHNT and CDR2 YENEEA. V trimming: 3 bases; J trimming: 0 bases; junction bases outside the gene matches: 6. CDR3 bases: TGTGCCAGCAGCTTGGGAAGAGCGGGGGGGAGCACAGATACGCAGTATTTT. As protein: CASSLGRAGGSTDTQYF.

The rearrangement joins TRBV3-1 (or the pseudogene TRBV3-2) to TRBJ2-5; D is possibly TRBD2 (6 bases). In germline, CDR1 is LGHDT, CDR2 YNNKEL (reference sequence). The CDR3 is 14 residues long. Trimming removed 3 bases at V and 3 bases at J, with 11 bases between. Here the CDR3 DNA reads TGTGCCAGCAGCCAGAGGTGGACTAAAGAGACCCAGTACTTC. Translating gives CASSQRWTKETQYF.

The CDR3 region is CASSRTGDYEQYF. The DNA of the CDR3 is TGTGCCAGCAGTCGGACAGGGGACTACGAGCAGTACTTC. The genes are TRBV2 and TRBJ2-7, with 9 bases fitting TRBD1. Looked up from germline, CDR1 is SNHLY and CDR2 is FYNNEI. V lost 5 bases and J lost 3; bases outside the gene matches: 2. There are 13 residues in the CDR3.

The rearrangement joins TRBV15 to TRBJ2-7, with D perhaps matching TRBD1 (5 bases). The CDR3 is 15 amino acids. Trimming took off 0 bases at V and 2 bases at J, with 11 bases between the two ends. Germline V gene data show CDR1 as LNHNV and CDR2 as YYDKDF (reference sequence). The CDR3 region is CATSRDLGQTYEQYF. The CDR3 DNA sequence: TGTGCCACCAGCAGAGATTTAGGACAAACCTACGAGCAGTACTTC.

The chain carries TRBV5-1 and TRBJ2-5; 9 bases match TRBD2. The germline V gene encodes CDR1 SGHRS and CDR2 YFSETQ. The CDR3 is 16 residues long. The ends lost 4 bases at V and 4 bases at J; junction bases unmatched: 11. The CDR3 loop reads CASSGGGAERGETQYF. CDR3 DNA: TGCGCCAGCAGCGGCGGGGGGGCCGAGCGGGGAGAGACCCAGTACTTC.